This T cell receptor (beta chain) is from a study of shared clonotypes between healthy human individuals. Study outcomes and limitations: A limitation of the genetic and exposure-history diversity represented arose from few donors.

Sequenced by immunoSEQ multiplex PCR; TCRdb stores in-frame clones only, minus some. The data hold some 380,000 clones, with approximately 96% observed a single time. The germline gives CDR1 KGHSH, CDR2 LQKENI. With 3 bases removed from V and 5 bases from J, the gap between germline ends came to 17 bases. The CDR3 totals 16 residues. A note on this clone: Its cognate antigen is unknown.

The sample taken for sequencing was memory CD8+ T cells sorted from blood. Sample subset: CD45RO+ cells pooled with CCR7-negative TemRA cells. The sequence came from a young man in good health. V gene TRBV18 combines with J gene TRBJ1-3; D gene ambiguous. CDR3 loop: CASSPPPPRLRNTIYF. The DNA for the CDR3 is TGTGCCAGCTCACCCCCCCCTCCCCGTCTAAGAAACACCATATATTTT.